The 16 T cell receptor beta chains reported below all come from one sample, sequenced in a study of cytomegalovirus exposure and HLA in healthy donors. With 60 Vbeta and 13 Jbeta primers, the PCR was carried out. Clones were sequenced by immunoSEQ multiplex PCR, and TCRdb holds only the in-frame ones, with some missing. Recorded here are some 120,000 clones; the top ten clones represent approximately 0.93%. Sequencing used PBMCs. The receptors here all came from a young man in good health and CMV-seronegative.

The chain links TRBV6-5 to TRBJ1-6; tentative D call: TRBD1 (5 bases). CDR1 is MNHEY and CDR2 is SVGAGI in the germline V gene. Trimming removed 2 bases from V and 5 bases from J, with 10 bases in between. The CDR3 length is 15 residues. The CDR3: CASSYRGSNNSPLHF. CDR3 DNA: TGTGCCAGCAGTTACAGGGGCAGTAATAATTCACCCCTCCACTTT.

The CDR3 DNA sequence: TGTGCCAGCGCGAGGGGGGAGACCCAGTACTTC. It is translated as CASARGETQYF. The chain links TRBV7-9 to TRBJ2-5, with D perhaps TRBD1 (6 bases). CDR1 is SEHNR, CDR2 FQNEAQ, per germline (reference sequence). The CDR3 contains 11 residues. Trimming left V 8 bases short and J 5 bases short, with 9 bases between.

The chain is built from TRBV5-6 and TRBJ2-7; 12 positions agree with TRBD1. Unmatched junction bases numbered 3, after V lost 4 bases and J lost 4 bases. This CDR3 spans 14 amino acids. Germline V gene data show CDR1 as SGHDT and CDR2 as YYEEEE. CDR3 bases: TGTGCCAGCAGCCGGGGACAGGGGGCATACGAGCAGTACTTC. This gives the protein CASSRGQGAYEQYF.

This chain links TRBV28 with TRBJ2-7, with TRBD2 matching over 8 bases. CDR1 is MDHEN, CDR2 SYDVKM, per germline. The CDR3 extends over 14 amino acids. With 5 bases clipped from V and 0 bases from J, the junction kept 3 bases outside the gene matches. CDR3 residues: CASSPSGLSYEQYF. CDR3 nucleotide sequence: TGTGCCAGCAGTCCTAGCGGGCTCTCCTACGAGCAGTACTTC.

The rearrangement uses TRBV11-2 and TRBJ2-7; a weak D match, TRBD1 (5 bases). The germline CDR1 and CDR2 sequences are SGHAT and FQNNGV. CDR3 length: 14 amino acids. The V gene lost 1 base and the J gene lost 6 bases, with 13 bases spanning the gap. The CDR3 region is CASSLGFGRVEQYF. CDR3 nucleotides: TGTGCCAGCAGCTTAGGGTTCGGCAGGGTCGAGCAGTACTTC.

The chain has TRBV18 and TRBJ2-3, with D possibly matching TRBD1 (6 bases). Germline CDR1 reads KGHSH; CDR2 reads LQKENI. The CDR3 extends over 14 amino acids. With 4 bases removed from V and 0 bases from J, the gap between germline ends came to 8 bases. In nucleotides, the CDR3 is TGTGCCAGCTCACTAGGGGGAAGCACAGATACGCAGTATTTT. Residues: CASSLGGSTDTQYF.

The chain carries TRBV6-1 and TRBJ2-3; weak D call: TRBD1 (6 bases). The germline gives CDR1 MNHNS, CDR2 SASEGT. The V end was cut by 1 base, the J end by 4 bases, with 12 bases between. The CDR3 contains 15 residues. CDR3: CASSEVGAGADTQYF. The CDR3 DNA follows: TGTGCCAGCAGTGAAGTGGGTGCAGGGGCAGATACGCAGTATTTT.

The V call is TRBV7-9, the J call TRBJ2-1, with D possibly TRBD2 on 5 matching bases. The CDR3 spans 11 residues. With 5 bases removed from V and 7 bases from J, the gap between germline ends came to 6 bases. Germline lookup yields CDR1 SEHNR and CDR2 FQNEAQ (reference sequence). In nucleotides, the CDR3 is TGTGCCAGCAGCCGCGGGAATGAGCAGTTCTTC. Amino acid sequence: CASSRGNEQFF.

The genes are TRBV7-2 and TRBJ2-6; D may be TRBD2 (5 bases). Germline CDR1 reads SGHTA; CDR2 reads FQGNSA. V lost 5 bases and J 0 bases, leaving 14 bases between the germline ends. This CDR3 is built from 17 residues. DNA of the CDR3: TGTGCCAGCAGCATAAGGACTGATAGCTCTGGGGCCAACGTCCTGACTTTC. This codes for CASSIRTDSSGANVLTF.

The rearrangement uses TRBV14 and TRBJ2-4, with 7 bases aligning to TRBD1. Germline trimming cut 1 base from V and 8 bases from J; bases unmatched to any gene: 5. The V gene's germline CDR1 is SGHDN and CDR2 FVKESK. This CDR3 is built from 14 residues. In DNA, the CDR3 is TGTGCCAGCAGCCAAGGACAGGGCGGACACATTCAGTACTTC. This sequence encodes CASSQGQGGHIQYF.

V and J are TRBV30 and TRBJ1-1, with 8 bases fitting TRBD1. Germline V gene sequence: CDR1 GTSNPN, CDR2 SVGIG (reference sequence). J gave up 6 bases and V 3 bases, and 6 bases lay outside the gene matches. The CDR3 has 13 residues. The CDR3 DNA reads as TGTGCCTGGAGCAAGGACAGGGAAGCTGAAGCTTTCTTT. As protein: CAWSKDREAEAFF.

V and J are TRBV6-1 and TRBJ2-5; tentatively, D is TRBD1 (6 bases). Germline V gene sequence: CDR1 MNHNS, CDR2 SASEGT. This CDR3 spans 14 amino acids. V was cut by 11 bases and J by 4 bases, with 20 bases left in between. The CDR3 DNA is TGTGCCTCCCGGCGCAGGGGCATTGGAGAGACCCAGTACTTC. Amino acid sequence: CASRRRGIGETQYF.

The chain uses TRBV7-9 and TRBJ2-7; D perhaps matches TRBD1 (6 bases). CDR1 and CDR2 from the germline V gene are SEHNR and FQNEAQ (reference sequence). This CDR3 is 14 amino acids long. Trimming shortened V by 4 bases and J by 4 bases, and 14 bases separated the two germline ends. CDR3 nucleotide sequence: TGTGCCAGCAGCTATCGGACAGAGCCTTACGAGCAGTACTTC. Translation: CASSYRTEPYEQYF.

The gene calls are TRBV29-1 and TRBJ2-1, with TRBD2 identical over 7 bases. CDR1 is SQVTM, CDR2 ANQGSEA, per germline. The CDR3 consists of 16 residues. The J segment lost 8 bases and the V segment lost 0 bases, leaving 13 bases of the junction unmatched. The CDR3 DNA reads TGCAGCGTTGAAGAGGGACTTGGCGGGAGCGTCTATGAGCAGTTCTTC. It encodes CSVEEGLGGSVYEQFF.

In DNA form, the CDR3 reads TGTGCCAGTATCCCGGGGGATTACAGTGAAAAACTGTTTTTT. Its translation: CASIPGDYSEKLFF. This rearrangement joins TRBV19 to TRBJ1-4, with a weak D call TRBD1 (5 bases). The V and J ends lost 7 bases and 7 bases respectively, with 16 bases between them. Per germline, CDR1 LNHDA and CDR2 SQIVND (reference sequence). The CDR3 has 14 amino acids. The variable domain in full, with the rest retrieved from reference TRBV19 and TRBJ1-4, is DGGITQSPKYLFRKEGQNVTLSCEQNLNHDAMYWYRQDPGQGLRLIYYSQIVNDFQKGDIAEGYSVSREKKESFPLTVTSAQKNPTAFYLCASIPGDYSEKLFFGSGTQLSVL.

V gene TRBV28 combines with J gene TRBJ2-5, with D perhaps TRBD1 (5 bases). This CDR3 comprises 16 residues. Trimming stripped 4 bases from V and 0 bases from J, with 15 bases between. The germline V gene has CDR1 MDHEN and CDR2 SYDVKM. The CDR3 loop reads CASSSYGAGNQETQYF. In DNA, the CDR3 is TGTGCCAGCAGTTCTTATGGTGCAGGGAACCAAGAGACCCAGTACTTC.